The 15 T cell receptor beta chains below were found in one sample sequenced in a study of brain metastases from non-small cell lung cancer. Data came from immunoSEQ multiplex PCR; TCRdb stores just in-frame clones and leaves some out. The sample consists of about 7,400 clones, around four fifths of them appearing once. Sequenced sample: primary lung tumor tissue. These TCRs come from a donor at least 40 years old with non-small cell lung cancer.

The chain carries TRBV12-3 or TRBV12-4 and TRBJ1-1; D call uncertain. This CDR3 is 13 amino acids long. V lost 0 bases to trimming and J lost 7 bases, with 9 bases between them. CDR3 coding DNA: TGTGCCAGCAGTTTAGCTCCAGAGGTTGAAGCTTTCTTT. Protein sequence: CASSLAPEVEAFF.

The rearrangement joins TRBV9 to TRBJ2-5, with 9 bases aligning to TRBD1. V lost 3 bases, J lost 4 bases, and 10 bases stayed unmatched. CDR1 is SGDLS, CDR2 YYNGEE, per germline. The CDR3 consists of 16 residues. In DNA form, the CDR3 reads TGTGCCAGCAGCGCTCGCACAGGGGGCTGGGGAGAGACCCAGTACTTC. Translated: CASSARTGGWGETQYF.

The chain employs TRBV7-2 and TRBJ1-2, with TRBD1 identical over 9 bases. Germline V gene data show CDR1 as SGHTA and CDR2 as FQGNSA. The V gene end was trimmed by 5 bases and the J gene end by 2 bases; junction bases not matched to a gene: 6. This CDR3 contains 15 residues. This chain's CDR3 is CASSPRTGANYGYTF. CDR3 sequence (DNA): TGTGCCAGCAGCCCCCGGACAGGGGCCAACTATGGCTACACCTTC.

CDR3 nucleotide sequence: TGCGCCAGCAGCCAAGGGACAGTCTTTGGCTACACCTTC. The encoded protein is CASSQGTVFGYTF. The chain couples TRBV4-3 to TRBJ1-2; tentatively, D is TRBD1 (6 bases). Germline-derived CDR1 and CDR2 are LGHNA and YSLEER. With 1 base removed from V and 7 bases from J, the gap between germline ends came to 10 bases. The CDR3 is 13 amino acids.

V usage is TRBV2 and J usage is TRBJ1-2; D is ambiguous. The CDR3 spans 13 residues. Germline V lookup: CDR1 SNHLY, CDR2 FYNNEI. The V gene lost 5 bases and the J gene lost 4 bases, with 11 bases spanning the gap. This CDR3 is CASSREEIYGYTF. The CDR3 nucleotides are TGTGCCAGCAGTCGGGAAGAAATCTATGGCTACACCTTC. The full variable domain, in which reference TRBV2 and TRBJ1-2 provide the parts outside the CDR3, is EPEVTQTPSHQVTQMGQEVILRCVPISNHLYFYWYRQILGQKVEFLVSFYNNEISEKSEIFDDQFSVERPDGSNFTLKIRSTKLEDSAMYFCASSREEIYGYTFGSGTRLTVV.

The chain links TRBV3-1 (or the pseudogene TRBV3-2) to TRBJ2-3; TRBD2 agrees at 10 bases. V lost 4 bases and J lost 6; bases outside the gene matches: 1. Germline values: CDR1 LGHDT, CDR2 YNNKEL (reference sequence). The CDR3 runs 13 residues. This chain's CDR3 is CASSPGLADTQYF. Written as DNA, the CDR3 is TGTGCCAGCAGCCCGGGACTAGCGGATACGCAGTATTTT.

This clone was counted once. The CDR3 region has the DNA TGTGCCAGCAGCATAAGGGGGAACACTGAAGCTTTCTTT. It yields the protein CASSIRGNTEAFF. The chain links TRBV28 to TRBJ1-1, with D perhaps matching TRBD1 (5 bases). Germline CDR1 is MDHEN and CDR2 is SYDVKM. The V end was cut by 6 bases, the J end by 1 base, with 9 bases between. This CDR3 is 13 amino acids long. Variable domain in full (rest from reference TRBV28 and TRBJ1-1): DVKVTQSSRYLVKRTGEKVFLECVQDMDHENMFWYRQDPGLGLRLIYFSYDVKMKEKGDIPEGYSVSREKKERFSLILESASTNQTSMYLCASSIRGNTEAFFGQGTRLTVV.

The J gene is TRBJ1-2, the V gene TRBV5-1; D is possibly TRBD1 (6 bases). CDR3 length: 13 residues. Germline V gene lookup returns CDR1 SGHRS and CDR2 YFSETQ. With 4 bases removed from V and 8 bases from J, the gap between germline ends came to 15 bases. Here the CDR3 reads CASSEEQGWGYTF. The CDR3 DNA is TGCGCCAGCAGCGAGGAACAGGGTTGGGGCTACACCTTC.

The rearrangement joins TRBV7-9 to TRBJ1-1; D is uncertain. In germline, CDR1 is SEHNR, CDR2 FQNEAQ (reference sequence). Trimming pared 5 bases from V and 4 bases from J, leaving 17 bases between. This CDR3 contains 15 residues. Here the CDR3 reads CASSPSMPWGTEAFF. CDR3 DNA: TGTGCCAGCAGCCCCTCGATGCCCTGGGGCACTGAAGCTTTCTTT. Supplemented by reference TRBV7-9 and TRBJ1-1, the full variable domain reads DTGVSQNPRHKITKRGQNVTFRCDPISEHNRLYWYRQTLGQGPEFLTYFQNEAQLEKSRLLSDRFSAERPKGSFSTLEIQRTEQGDSAMYLCASSPSMPWGTEAFFGQGTRLTVV.

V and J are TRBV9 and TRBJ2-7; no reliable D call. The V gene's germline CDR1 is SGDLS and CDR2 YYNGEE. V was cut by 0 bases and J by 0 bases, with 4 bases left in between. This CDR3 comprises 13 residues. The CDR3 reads CASSVDASYEQYF. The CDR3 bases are TGTGCCAGCAGCGTAGACGCCTCCTACGAGCAGTACTTC.

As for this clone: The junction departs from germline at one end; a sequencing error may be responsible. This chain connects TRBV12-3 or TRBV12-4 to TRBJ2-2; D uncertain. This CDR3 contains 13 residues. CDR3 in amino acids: CASCAVNIGELFF. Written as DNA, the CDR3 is TGTGCCAGCTGTGCTGTGAACATCGGGGAGCTGTTTTTT.

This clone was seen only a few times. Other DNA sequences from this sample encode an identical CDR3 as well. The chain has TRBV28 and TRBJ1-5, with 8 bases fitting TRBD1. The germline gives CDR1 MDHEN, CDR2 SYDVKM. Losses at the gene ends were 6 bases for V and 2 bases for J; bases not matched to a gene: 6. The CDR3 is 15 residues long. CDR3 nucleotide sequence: TGTGCCAGCAGCCTGACAGGGGACGGCAATCAGCCCCAGCATTTT. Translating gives CASSLTGDGNQPQHF. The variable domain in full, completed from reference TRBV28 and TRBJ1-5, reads DVKVTQSSRYLVKRTGEKVFLECVQDMDHENMFWYRQDPGLGLRLIYFSYDVKMKEKGDIPEGYSVSREKKERFSLILESASTNQTSMYLCASSLTGDGNQPQHFGDGTRLSIL.

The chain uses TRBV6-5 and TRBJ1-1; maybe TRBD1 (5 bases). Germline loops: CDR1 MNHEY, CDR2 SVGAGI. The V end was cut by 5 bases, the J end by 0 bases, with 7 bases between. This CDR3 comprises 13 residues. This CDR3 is CASSTTVNTEAFF. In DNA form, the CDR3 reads TGTGCCAGCAGTACGACAGTGAACACTGAAGCTTTCTTT.

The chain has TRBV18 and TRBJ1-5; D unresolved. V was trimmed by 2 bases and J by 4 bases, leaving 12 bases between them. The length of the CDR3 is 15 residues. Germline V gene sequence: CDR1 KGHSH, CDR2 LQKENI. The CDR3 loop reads CASSPIRIWNQPQHF. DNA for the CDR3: TGTGCCAGCTCACCAATTAGGATATGGAATCAGCCCCAGCATTTT. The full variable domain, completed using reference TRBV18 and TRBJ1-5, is NAGVMQNPRHLVRRRGQEARLRCSPMKGHSHVYWYRQLPEEGLKFMVYLQKENIIDESGMPKERFSAEFPKEGPSILRIQQVVRGDSAAYFCASSPIRIWNQPQHFGDGTRLSIL.

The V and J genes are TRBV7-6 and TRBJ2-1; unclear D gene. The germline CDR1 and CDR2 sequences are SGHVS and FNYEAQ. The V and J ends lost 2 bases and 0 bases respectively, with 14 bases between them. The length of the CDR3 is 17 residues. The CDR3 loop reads CASSLTPPYHSYNEQFF. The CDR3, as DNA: TGTGCCAGCAGCTTAACCCCCCCCTACCACTCCTACAATGAGCAGTTCTTC.